One sample yielded the 9 T cell receptor beta chains listed below, sequenced in a study of blood T cell repertoires in COVID-19. Data came from immunoSEQ multiplex PCR; TCRdb stores just in-frame clones and leaves some out. The table includes 150,000 to 200,000 clones, approximately 84% detected once. The source material was peripheral blood. Receptor source: a human donor with acute or convalescent COVID-19. The donor label of this sample is uncertain.

This clone showed up just a few times. This chain links TRBV5-1 with TRBJ1-1; D unclear. Deletions cut 2 bases from V and 1 base from J, with 6 bases between. The germline V gene encodes CDR1 SGHRS and CDR2 YFSETQ. This CDR3 is built from 13 residues. In DNA, the CDR3 is TGCGCCAGCAGCTTTGGCAAGAACACTGAAGCTTTCTTT. Encoded protein: CASSFGKNTEAFF.

This clone appeared a single time. The gene calls are TRBV5-8 and TRBJ2-3; D may be TRBD2 (5 bases). The germline V gene encodes CDR1 SGHTS and CDR2 YDEGEE. V gave up 2 bases and J gave up 0 bases, with 10 bases separating them. This CDR3 has 15 residues. CDR3: CASSFGLISTDTQYF. CDR3 coding DNA: TGTGCCAGCAGCTTTGGACTCATTAGCACAGATACGCAGTATTTT.

V is TRBV28 and J is TRBJ2-3; TRBD2 matches at 13 bases. Germline assignment: CDR1 MDHEN and CDR2 SYDVKM. J was trimmed by 5 bases and V by 7 bases; bases with no gene match: 6. CDR3 length: 15 residues. The chain's CDR3 is CASIGTSGVKDTQYF. As DNA, the CDR3 is TGTGCCAGCATCGGGACTAGCGGGGTCAAAGATACGCAGTATTTT.

This rearrangement joins TRBV28 to TRBJ1-4; maybe TRBD1 (5 bases). Looked up from germline, CDR1 is MDHEN and CDR2 is SYDVKM. The V end was cut by 6 bases, the J end by 8 bases, with 13 bases between. The CDR3 loop spans 13 amino acids. Here the CDR3 DNA reads TGTGCCAGCAGCTGGGGGGGAGCGGAAAAACTGTTTTTT. Its protein product is CASSWGGAEKLFF.

The CDR3 protein is CAWSRGYQETQYF. DNA of the CDR3: TGTGCCTGGAGTAGGGGCTACCAAGAGACCCAGTACTTC. V gene TRBV30 combines with J gene TRBJ2-5; D may be TRBD1 (5 bases). From germline, CDR1 is GTSNPN and CDR2 SVGIG (reference sequence). This CDR3 is built from 13 residues. V was pared by 2 bases and J by 0 bases, with 7 bases between.

The chain has TRBV7-9 and TRBJ1-1; D uncertain. The CDR3 has 13 residues. Germline V lookup: CDR1 SEHNR, CDR2 FQNEAQ (reference sequence). Trimming shortened V by 4 bases and J by 1 base, and 7 bases separated the two germline ends. CDR3 DNA: TGTGCCAGCAGCTACAGTGGGAACACTGAAGCTTTCTTT. Protein sequence: CASSYSGNTEAFF.

The V and J genes are TRBV11-2 and TRBJ2-1, with 11 bases that match TRBD2. The CDR3 sequence is 17 residues long. The trim removed 2 bases at V and 6 bases at J, leaving 9 bases unmatched. CDR1 and CDR2 (germline): SGHAT, FQNNGV. The CDR3 DNA reads as TGTGCCAGCAGCTTAAGGGCACTAGCGGGAGTCCCCAATGAGCAGTTCTTC. Translating gives CASSLRALAGVPNEQFF. The full variable domain, in which reference TRBV11-2 and TRBJ2-1 provide the parts outside the CDR3, is EAGVAQSPRYKIIEKRQSVAFWCNPISGHATLYWYQQILGQGPKLLIQFQNNGVVDDSQLPKDRFSAERLKGVDSTLKIQPAKLEDSAVYLCASSLRALAGVPNEQFFGPGTRLTVL.

CDR3 loop: CASSLGAGRGPYEQYF. Written as DNA, the CDR3 is TGTGCCAGCAGCTTAGGTGCGGGGCGAGGACCCTACGAGCAGTACTTC. The chain joins TRBV7-9 to TRBJ2-7, with D perhaps TRBD2 (6 bases). Germline V CDR1 and CDR2: SEHNR, FQNEAQ (reference sequence). This CDR3 comprises 16 residues. V was cut by 1 base and J by 2 bases, with 15 bases left in between.

The V and J genes are TRBV12-5 and TRBJ1-5; TRBD1 aligns across 7 bases. The CDR3 runs to 13 residues. Germline CDR1 and CDR2: LGHNT and FRNRAP. J was trimmed by 5 bases and V by 7 bases; bases with no gene match: 5. The CDR3 coding sequence is TGTGCTAGTGCCTTAGGGGGCGATCAGCCCCAGCATTTT. This gives the protein CASALGGDQPQHF.